The 7 T cell receptor beta chains below were found in one sample sequenced in a study of tumor and adjacent non-tumor tissue in lung cancer. This sample's RNA came from whole unsorted tissue. A modified ARM-PCR protocol with three rounds of nested PCR amplified TCRbeta. TCRdb reanalysed the multiplex PCR reads using MiXCR and keeps one entry per CDR3 protein. The sample includes some 71,000 distinct CDR3 sequences, 72% seen only once; the top ten take about 9.5%. Sequenced sample: lung tumor tissue. The receptors derive from a woman aged 40 to 50 with non-small cell lung cancer.

This clonotype was picked up a small number of times. The rearrangement joins TRBV6-6 to TRBJ1-2, with TRBD1 as a possible D gene (5 bases). The CDR3 covers 15 residues. V was pared by 6 bases and J by 6 bases, with 20 bases between. Looked up from germline, CDR1 is MNHNY and CDR2 is SVGAGI (reference sequence). The chain's CDR3 is CASSTTPPGTDGYTF. CDR3 nucleotides: TGTGCCAGCAGCACAACCCCACCAGGGACGGATGGCTACACCTTC.

Turning to this clonotype: A much larger clone sits a single nucleotide away, making a read error possible. Because it lacks the conserved phenylalanine or tryptophan at the end, this CDR3 is likely a read error. The chain combines TRBV20-1 with TRBJ2-2; TRBD1 might be the D (6 bases). V gave up 0 bases and J gave up 7 bases, with 15 bases separating them. This CDR3 is 15 amino acids long. CDR1 and CDR2 (germline): DFQATT, SNEGSKA (reference sequence). CDR3 DNA sequence: TGCAGTGCTAGAGACCGGGGACACCGGGGCGGGGAGCTGTTTTAT. Translated: CSARDRGHRGGELFY.

A note on this clonotype: One junction end disagrees with the germline gene, perhaps due to a read error. The rearrangement joins TRBV12-3 or TRBV12-4 to TRBJ2-5, with 11 bases matching TRBD1. The CDR3 extends over 15 amino acids. The CDR3 loop is CASRSGQGGQETQYF. The CDR3, as DNA: TGTGCCAGCAGATCGGGACAGGGGGGTCAAGAGACTCAGTACTTC.

J is TRBJ2-7 and V is TRBV6-2 or TRBV6-3; D gene uncertain. The germline CDR1 and CDR2 sequences are MNHEY and SVGEGT. This CDR3 spans 14 amino acids. V dropped 6 bases and J dropped 7 bases, with 19 bases sitting between them. CDR3 sequence: CASRVTGTREEQYF. Written as DNA, the CDR3 is TGTGCCAGCAGAGTTACCGGAACTCGCGAGGAGCAGTACTTC.

This clonotype showed up just once. At one end, the junction sequence differs from germline, possibly due to a read error. The chain combines TRBV11-2 with TRBJ2-6; D is perhaps TRBD1 (5 bases). The germline V gene has CDR1 SGHAT and CDR2 FQNNGV. The CDR3 is made up of 16 amino acids. CDR3 sequence (DNA): TGTGCCAGCAGCTTGTCATACCTCTCTGGGGCCAACGCCCTGACTTTC. Its translation: CASSLSYLSGANALTF.

The chain recombines TRBV4-1 with TRBJ2-2; no firm D call. Per the germline V gene, CDR1 is MGHRA and CDR2 is YSYEKL. The CDR3 is 16 amino acids. Trimming removed 7 bases from V and 6 bases from J, with 21 bases in between. In DNA, the CDR3 is TGCGCCAGCAATCAAGTCTGGGGTTTGACGCCCGGGGAGCTGTTTTTT. Translating gives CASNQVWGLTPGELFF.

This clonotype was detected ten times or more. The CDR3 sequence is CASSYSGYNSPLHF. The DNA for the CDR3 is TGTGCCAGCAGTTACTCAGGGTATAATTCACCCCTCCACTTT. This chain joins TRBV6-5 and TRBJ1-6, with no clear D. Between the trimmed V and J ends, which lost 0 bases and 4 bases, there was a span of 4 bases. The CDR3 has 14 amino acids. CDR1 is MNHEY, CDR2 SVGAGI, per germline.